One and the same sample provided the 6 T cell receptor beta chains below, sequenced in a study of radiation and T cells in renal cell carcinoma. Profiled with immunoSEQ multiplex PCR; TCRdb holds only in-frame clones, not every one. The data show some 150,000 clones, roughly 90% seen once. The time point denotes: baseline pretreatment blood. Treatment given: 15 Gy SBRT to primary tumor, nephrectomy 4 weeks later. The starting material was blood, obtained from a patient whose treatment included radiotherapy and nephrectomy. These receptors were collected from a woman aged 50 to 65 with renal cell carcinoma.

This clone was seen only once. The chain carries TRBV5-6 and TRBJ1-1; D unresolved. The ends were cut back, 4 bases at V and 2 bases at J, with 15 bases in the middle. Germline values: CDR1 SGHDT, CDR2 YYEEEE. This CDR3 has 15 amino acids. CDR3 nucleotides: TGTGCCAGCAGCGCCCTAAGGACGGGAAACACTGAAGCTTTCTTT. Its protein is CASSALRTGNTEAFF.

This clone was recorded only once. Its ends do not fully match the called genes, so a read error is possible. The chain uses TRBV7-7 and TRBJ2-3; D uncertain. CDR1 is SSHAT and CDR2 is FNYEAQ in the germline V gene (reference sequence). CDR3 length: 13 residues. CDR3 sequence (DNA): TGTGCTAGCAGCTTGCAACAGAAAGATACGCAGTATTTT. It is translated as CASSLQQKDTQYF.

DNA for the CDR3: TGTGCCAGCCGTTTTAGGGGGGGAAGCACAGATACGCAGTATTTT. Its protein is CASRFRGGSTDTQYF. This chain uses TRBV5-4 with TRBJ2-3, with D possibly TRBD2 on 7 matching bases. CDR1 and CDR2 (germline): SGHNT, YYREEE (reference sequence). The CDR3 loop spans 15 amino acids. V was pared by 7 bases and J by 0 bases, with 15 bases between.

The V and J genes are TRBV7-6 and TRBJ1-1; D ambiguous. The CDR3 runs to 13 residues. V shed 6 bases and J shed 1 base, with 9 bases lying between them. Germline lookup yields CDR1 SGHVS and CDR2 FNYEAQ. The CDR3 nucleotides read TGTGCCAGCAGTTATACAAGGAACACTGAAGCTTTCTTT. Encoded protein: CASSYTRNTEAFF. Full variable domain (remainder filled in from reference TRBV7-6 and TRBJ1-1): GAGVSQSPRYKVTKRGQDVALRCDPISGHVSLYWYRQALGQGPEFLTYFNYEAQQDKSGLPNDRFSAERPEGSISTLTIQRTEQRDSAMYRCASSYTRNTEAFFGQGTRLTVV.

This chain connects TRBV9 to TRBJ2-7; D gene uncertain. The germline gives CDR1 SGDLS, CDR2 YYNGEE. The CDR3 consists of 14 residues. V was clipped by 0 bases and J by 0 bases, with 7 bases between them. The CDR3 protein is CASSVVATSYEQYF. In DNA form, the CDR3 reads TGTGCCAGCAGCGTAGTGGCCACCTCCTACGAGCAGTACTTC.

The chain recombines TRBV29-1 with TRBJ2-7; possibly TRBD1 or TRBD2 for D (5 bases each). Germline V gene sequence: CDR1 SQVTM, CDR2 ANQGSEA. The CDR3 consists of 14 residues. V dropped 7 bases and J dropped 2 bases, with 18 bases sitting between them. The CDR3 here is CSARGANAAYEQYF. The CDR3 nucleotides are TGCAGCGCGAGAGGGGCCAACGCTGCCTACGAGCAGTACTTC.